A selection of T cell receptor beta chains follows, all from one sample in a study of CD4 T cells in relation to SARS-CoV-2 and coronaviruses. The repertoire was sequenced with immunoSEQ multiplex PCR; TCRdb's copy has only in-frame clones and lacks some. The data show some 64,000 clones, about 94% seen once. The sample taken for sequencing was naive CD4+ T cells from PBMCs. The receptors come from a human donor in good health. Each CDR3 is given with its conserved first and last residue. The order of the fields is V gene, J gene, D gene, clone size, CDR3 protein, CDR3 DNA. D genes are given only for firm matches. For some rows the clone size is stated as once, few or many, or as a class when expanded; others skip it.

V: TRBV28
J: TRBJ1-4
D: NA
size: NA
CDR3: CAIHPSGATNEKLFF
DNA: TGTGCCATTCACCCATCGGGAGCAACTAATGAAAAACTGTTTTTT

V: TRBV4-1
J: TRBJ2-1
D: TRBD2
size: once
CDR3: CASSQDRAGMRAGGSNEQFF
DNA: TGCGCCAGCAGCCAAGATAGGGCAGGGATGAGAGCGGGGGGCTCCAATGAGCAGTTCTTC

V: TRBV6-1
J: TRBJ2-7
D: TRBD2
size: NA
CDR3: CASSEERGLAASYEQYF
DNA: TGTGCCAGCAGTGAAGAGAGGGGACTAGCGGCCTCCTACGAGCAGTACTTC

V: TRBV28
J: TRBJ2-6
D: NA
size: NA
CDR3: CASSFTPGANVLTF
DNA: TGTGCCAGCAGTTTTACTCCTGGGGCCAACGTCCTGACTTTC

V: TRBV5-1
J: TRBJ2-1
D: NA
size: few
CDR3: CASSFRTGDNEQFF
DNA: TGCGCCAGCAGCTTCCGGACTGGGGACAATGAGCAGTTCTTC

V: TRBV6-6
J: TRBJ1-5
D: NA
size: NA
CDR3: CASSYGGGQPQHF
DNA: TGTGCCAGCAGTTACGGGGGGGGTCAGCCCCAGCATTTT

V: TRBV28
J: TRBJ1-5
D: NA
size: NA
CDR3: CASRSRGGSNQPQHF
DNA: TGTGCCAGCAGAAGCAGGGGAGGTAGCAATCAGCCCCAGCATTTT

V: TRBV6-4
J: TRBJ2-2
D: TRBD1
size: NA
CDR3: CASSVNRGTGELFF
DNA: TGTGCCAGCAGTGTAAACAGGGGTACCGGGGAGCTGTTTTTT

V: TRBV10-1
J: TRBJ2-3
D: TRBD1
size: NA
CDR3: CASSRTGTITDTQYF
DNA: TGCGCCAGCAGTCGGACAGGGACGATCACAGATACGCAGTATTTT

V: TRBV24-1
J: TRBJ2-3
D: TRBD2
size: NA
CDR3: CATSDMTTSGFLPDTQYF
DNA: TGTGCCACCAGTGATATGACGACTAGCGGGTTTTTACCAGATACGCAGTATTTT

V: TRBV28
J: TRBJ2-4
D: TRBD1
size: NA
CDR3: CASSQRGTVRNIQYF
DNA: TGTGCCAGCAGTCAAAGGGGGACAGTCCGAAACATTCAGTACTTC

V: TRBV7-6
J: TRBJ2-1
D: TRBD2
size: NA
CDR3: CASSAIGTSARSSYNEQFF
DNA: TGTGCCAGCAGCGCCATAGGGACTAGCGCTAGGAGCTCCTACAATGAGCAGTTCTTC

V: TRBV5-1
J: TRBJ2-3
D: TRBD2
size: NA
CDR3: CASRLGGRGGDTQYF
DNA: TGCGCCAGCCGGCTCGGCGGGAGGGGCGGAGATACGCAGTATTTT

V: TRBV4-1
J: TRBJ2-7
D: NA
size: NA
CDR3: CASSQPARETYEQYF
DNA: TGCGCCAGCAGCCAACCGGCCAGGGAGACCTACGAGCAGTACTTC

V: TRBV12-3/TRBV12-4
J: TRBJ2-3
D: NA
size: NA
CDR3: CASSLRDTQYF
DNA: TGTGCCAGCAGTTTGAGGGATACGCAGTATTTT

V: TRBV2
J: TRBJ2-1
D: TRBD1
size: NA
CDR3: CASSGNRGPYNEQFF
DNA: TGTGCCAGCAGTGGGAACAGGGGACCCTACAATGAGCAGTTCTTC

V: TRBV5-1
J: TRBJ2-5
D: TRBD2
size: NA
CDR3: CASSLALAGVGGQETQYF
DNA: TGCGCCAGCAGCTTGGCTCTAGCGGGAGTTGGTGGACAAGAGACCCAGTACTTC

V: TRBV9
J: TRBJ2-1
D: TRBD2
size: NA
CDR3: CASSVSGSSYNEQFF
DNA: TGTGCCAGCAGCGTAAGCGGGAGCTCCTACAATGAGCAGTTCTTC

V: TRBV28
J: TRBJ1-6
D: NA
size: NA
CDR3: CASRGAGIYNSPLHF
DNA: TGTGCCAGCAGGGGTGCTGGTATCTATAATTCACCCCTCCACTTT

V: TRBV6-5
J: TRBJ2-7
D: NA
size: NA
CDR3: CASSYRRSYEQYF
DNA: TGTGCCAGCAGTTATAGGCGTTCCTACGAGCAGTACTTC

V: TRBV19
J: TRBJ2-5
D: NA
size: NA
CDR3: CASSPGRRWETQYF
DNA: TGTGCCAGTAGCCCGGGACGTCGGTGGGAGACCCAGTACTTC

V: TRBV4-1
J: TRBJ2-3
D: TRBD2
size: NA
CDR3: CASSQTLASTDTQYF
DNA: TGCGCCAGCAGCCAAACACTAGCGAGCACAGATACGCAGTATTTT

V: TRBV18
J: TRBJ1-2
D: NA
size: NA
CDR3: CASSLETGTWNGYTF
DNA: TGTGCCAGCTCACTTGAAACCGGGACTTGGAATGGCTACACCTTC

V: TRBV19
J: TRBJ2-5
D: NA
size: NA
CDR3: CASSLRMEETQYF
DNA: TGTGCCAGTAGTCTAAGGATGGAAGAGACCCAGTACTTC

V: TRBV5-1
J: TRBJ2-5
D: TRBD1
size: NA
CDR3: CASSLVPRGQETQYF
DNA: TGCGCCAGCAGCTTGGTGCCCAGGGGGCAAGAGACCCAGTACTTC

V: TRBV28
J: TRBJ1-1
D: NA
size: NA
CDR3: CASSNPGGTEAFF
DNA: TGTGCCAGCAGCAACCCAGGTGGCACTGAAGCTTTCTTT

V: TRBV7-9
J: TRBJ2-7
D: TRBD2
size: NA
CDR3: CASSSSSGRMYEQYF
DNA: TGTGCCAGCAGCTCTTCAAGCGGGAGAATGTACGAGCAGTACTTC

V: TRBV13
J: TRBJ2-7
D: TRBD1
size: NA
CDR3: CASSYGTGGSEQYF
DNA: TGTGCCAGCAGCTACGGGACAGGGGGATCGGAGCAGTACTTC

V: TRBV4-2
J: TRBJ2-1
D: TRBD2
size: NA
CDR3: CASSPTSGGRSYNEQFF
DNA: TGTGCCAGCAGCCCAACTAGCGGGGGACGCTCCTACAATGAGCAGTTCTTC

V: TRBV3-1/TRBV3-2
J: TRBJ1-1
D: TRBD1
size: once
CDR3: CASSLSMGQRNTEAFF
DNA: TGTGCCAGCAGCCTATCAATGGGACAGAGGAACACTGAAGCTTTCTTT

V: TRBV28
J: TRBJ1-3
D: NA
size: NA
CDR3: CASSLSAPENTIYF
DNA: TGTGCCAGCAGTTTGTCGGCACCCGAAAACACCATATATTTT

V: TRBV7-9
J: TRBJ2-3
D: TRBD1
size: NA
CDR3: CASSPMDRAFTDTQYF
DNA: TGTGCCAGCAGCCCTATGGACAGGGCATTTACAGATACGCAGTATTTT

V: TRBV11-1
J: TRBJ2-1
D: TRBD2
size: NA
CDR3: CASSLRTSGSNEQFF
DNA: TGTGCCAGCAGCTTAAGGACTAGCGGGAGTAATGAGCAGTTCTTC

V: TRBV27
J: TRBJ1-1
D: NA
size: NA
CDR3: CASSPWTENTEAFF
DNA: TGTGCCAGCAGTCCATGGACAGAGAACACTGAAGCTTTCTTT

V: TRBV2
J: TRBJ2-5
D: TRBD2
size: NA
CDR3: CASRGAAGVVETQYF
DNA: TGTGCCAGCAGGGGCGCGGCGGGAGTTGTGGAGACCCAGTACTTC

V: TRBV28
J: TRBJ2-1
D: TRBD1
size: NA
CDR3: CASSSHTTPRTGNNEQFF
DNA: TGTGCCAGCAGTTCCCACACGACGCCACGGACAGGGAACAATGAGCAGTTCTTC

V: TRBV12-3/TRBV12-4
J: TRBJ2-5
D: NA
size: NA
CDR3: CASSSRETQYF
DNA: TGTGCCAGCAGTAGTCGAGAGACCCAGTACTTC

V: TRBV28
J: TRBJ1-2
D: TRBD1
size: once
CDR3: CASSLMGQGETYGYTF
DNA: TGTGCCAGCAGTTTGATGGGACAGGGGGAAACTTATGGCTACACCTTC

V: TRBV19
J: TRBJ1-2
D: NA
size: NA
CDR3: CASERNYGYTF
DNA: TGTGCCAGTGAAAGGAACTATGGCTACACCTTC

V: TRBV5-1
J: TRBJ2-5
D: NA
size: once
CDR3: CASSLATAQETQYF
DNA: TGCGCCAGCAGCTTGGCCACAGCCCAAGAGACCCAGTACTTC

V: TRBV7-8
J: TRBJ2-7
D: NA
size: NA
CDR3: CASSFRGRGYEQYF
DNA: TGTGCCAGCAGCTTCCGGGGCAGGGGCTACGAGCAGTACTTC

V: TRBV18
J: TRBJ1-2
D: NA
size: NA
CDR3: CASSPGNGYTF
DNA: TGTGCCAGCTCACCAGGGAACGGCTACACCTTC

V: TRBV7-9
J: TRBJ1-3
D: NA
size: NA
CDR3: CASSPWARRSGNTIYF
DNA: TGTGCCAGCAGCCCTTGGGCCCGGAGGTCTGGAAACACCATATATTTT

V: TRBV5-6
J: TRBJ2-1
D: TRBD2
size: NA
CDR3: CASSLGFPSGGPSYNEQFF
DNA: TGTGCCAGCAGCTTGGGATTTCCAAGCGGGGGGCCTTCCTACAATGAGCAGTTCTTC

V: TRBV25-1
J: TRBJ2-1
D: NA
size: NA
CDR3: CASRGTSYNEQFF
DNA: TGTGCCAGTAGGGGGACCTCCTACAATGAGCAGTTCTTC

V: TRBV28
J: TRBJ2-2
D: NA
size: NA
CDR3: CASSFNDRSGTGELFF
DNA: TGTGCCAGCAGTTTCAACGACAGGTCAGGAACCGGGGAGCTGTTTTTT